The 32 T cell receptor beta chains below come from one sample, sequenced in a study of cytomegalovirus exposure and HLA in healthy donors. PCR employed 60 Vbeta and 13 Jbeta primers. Assay: immunoSEQ multiplex PCR; the TCRdb copy retains only in-frame clones and omits some. The data hold about 140,000 clones, with about three quarters observed a single time. The material sequenced was PBMCs. The receptors come from a man between 18 and 35 years old in good health and CMV-seronegative.

To note about this clone: This specimen includes other DNA sequences encoding the same CDR3. The V and J genes are TRBV5-1 and TRBJ2-7, with a possible D match to TRBD2 (6 bases). Per the germline V gene, CDR1 is SGHRS and CDR2 is YFSETQ. This CDR3 region has 13 residues. V shed 0 bases and J shed 2 bases, with 6 bases lying between them. In nucleotides, the CDR3 is TGCGCCAGCAGCTTGGGGACTACCTACGAGCAGTACTTC. It yields the protein CASSLGTTYEQYF. The full variable domain, in which reference TRBV5-1 and TRBJ2-7 provide the parts outside the CDR3, is KAGVTQTPRYLIKTRGQQVTLSCSPISGHRSVSWYQQTPGQGLQFLFEYFSETQRNKGNFPGRFSGRQFSNSRSEMNVSTLELGDSALYLCASSLGTTYEQYFGPGTRLTVT.

This clone was picked up a small number of times. V usage is TRBV5-1 and J usage is TRBJ2-1; tentatively, D is TRBD2 (5 bases). The CDR3 is 14 residues long. V lost 3 bases and J lost 8, with 15 bases in between. Germline values: CDR1 SGHRS, CDR2 YFSETQ. The CDR3 region has the DNA TGCGCCAGCAGCTCGGTCGGGGTCCTGGATGAGCAGTTCTTC. Translated, it gives CASSSVGVLDEQFF.

The chain joins TRBV18 to TRBJ2-7; unclear D gene. CDR1 and CDR2 (germline): KGHSH, LQKENI. The CDR3 sequence is 13 residues long. V was shortened by 0 bases and J by 6 bases, with 9 bases between the two germline ends. The CDR3 protein is CASSPPSQAEQYF. The CDR3 DNA follows: TGTGCCAGCTCACCACCTTCGCAGGCCGAGCAGTACTTC. The full variable domain, its missing parts supplied by reference TRBV18 and TRBJ2-7, is NAGVMQNPRHLVRRRGQEARLRCSPMKGHSHVYWYRQLPEEGLKFMVYLQKENIIDESGMPKERFSAEFPKEGPSILRIQQVVRGDSAAYFCASSPPSQAEQYFGPGTRLTVT.

The rearrangement uses TRBV6-4 and TRBJ1-2, with 9 bases aligning to TRBD1. V shed 6 bases, J shed 8 bases, and the junction held 7 bases outside the gene matches. Germline V gene lookup returns CDR1 MRHNA and CDR2 SNTAGT. The CDR3 length is 13 residues. The CDR3 is CASSGGTGHGYTF. The CDR3 DNA is TGTGCCAGCAGCGGCGGGACAGGGCACGGCTACACCTTC.

This chain links TRBV10-2 with TRBJ2-1; 11 nucleotides align to TRBD2. The V gene end was trimmed by 0 bases and the J gene end by 14 bases; junction bases not matched to a gene: 9. This CDR3 spans 15 amino acids. Per germline, CDR1 WSHSY and CDR2 SAAADI. The CDR3 loop reads CASSESLPETSGEFF. The CDR3, as DNA: TGCGCCAGCAGTGAGTCCCTCCCTGAGACTAGCGGGGAGTTCTTC.

This chain uses TRBV6-6 with TRBJ2-1; perhaps TRBD2 as D (5 bases). Trimming took 6 bases from V and 7 from J, leaving 10 bases between them. This CDR3 comprises 12 residues. CDR1 is MNHNY, CDR2 SVGAGI, per germline (reference sequence). CDR3 nucleotides: TGTGCCAGCAGGCCTAGGGAGAATGAGCAGTTCTTC. Translating it yields CASRPRENEQFF.

The J gene is TRBJ2-7, the V gene TRBV19; 7 bases are shared with TRBD2. CDR3 length equals 17 residues. CDR1 LNHDA and CDR2 SQIVND come from the germline V gene (reference sequence). V gave up 4 bases and J gave up 2 bases; unmatched junction bases: 14. The CDR3, as DNA: TGTGCCAGTAGTAAGGGGAGGGAGCGACGCGGACCCTACGAGCAGTACTTC. Translation gives CASSKGRERRGPYEQYF.

This clone was recorded many times. This chain links TRBV4-1 with TRBJ1-2; D gene uncertain. The V end lost 0 bases, the J end lost 6 bases, and 11 bases lay between the germline ends. Germline CDR1 MGHRA, CDR2 YSYEKL. The CDR3 spans 14 residues. The CDR3 bases are TGCGCCAGCAGCCAAGAACCTTGGCTCAATGGCTACACCTTC. It specifies CASSQEPWLNGYTF.

This chain links TRBV19 with TRBJ1-1, with D uncertain. Looked up from germline, CDR1 is LNHDA and CDR2 is SQIVND (reference sequence). The V and J ends lost 5 bases and 3 bases respectively, with 10 bases between them. The CDR3 spans 13 residues. This chain's CDR3 is CASSPERDTEAFF. As DNA, the CDR3 is TGTGCCAGTAGTCCTGAGAGGGACACTGAAGCTTTCTTT.

The chain recombines TRBV6-4 with TRBJ2-1; 8 bases fit TRBD2. CDR3 length equals 16 residues. The V and J ends lost 0 bases and 6 bases, in that order; junction bases with no gene match: 7. Germline loops: CDR1 MRHNA, CDR2 SNTAGT. The CDR3, as DNA: TGTGCCAGCAGTGACTCGTCCAGCGGGAGTATCAATGAGCAGTTCTTC. Translating it yields CASSDSSSGSINEQFF.

The J gene is TRBJ2-1, the V gene TRBV7-6; tentatively, D is TRBD1 (6 bases). The V and J ends lost 0 bases and 8 bases respectively, with 11 bases between them. The CDR3 consists of 14 residues. In germline, CDR1 is SGHVS, CDR2 FNYEAQ. CDR3 in DNA: TGTGCCAGCAGCTTAGCCCAGGGGTGGGATGAGCAGTTCTTC. Its protein product is CASSLAQGWDEQFF.

V and J are TRBV28 and TRBJ1-1; no firm D call. CDR3 length equals 14 residues. Germline-derived CDR1 and CDR2 are MDHEN and SYDVKM. V was trimmed by 7 bases and J by 0 bases, leaving 12 bases between them. CDR3 residues: CASIPSGMNTEAFF. Written as DNA, the CDR3 is TGTGCCAGCATCCCTAGCGGCATGAACACTGAAGCTTTCTTT.

The chain recombines TRBV10-3 with TRBJ2-7; 8 nucleotides line up with TRBD1. Germline V CDR1 and CDR2: ENHRY, SYGVKD. V dropped 4 bases and J dropped 2; count of bases not matched to a gene: 7. This CDR3 region has 15 residues. The CDR3 DNA follows: TGTGCCATCAGTGGCGGACAGGGCAGCCCCTACGAGCAGTACTTC. It is translated as CAISGGQGSPYEQYF.

This chain uses TRBV7-8 with TRBJ2-2; 7 bases line up with TRBD1. Germline trimming cut 5 bases from V and 3 bases from J; bases unmatched to any gene: 6. This CDR3 is built from 15 residues. Germline V CDR1 and CDR2: SGHVS, FQNEAQ. The CDR3 here is CASSPLGTDTGELFF. CDR3 nucleotide sequence: TGTGCCAGCAGCCCCCTCGGGACAGACACCGGGGAGCTGTTTTTT.

The chain has TRBV29-1 and TRBJ2-7, with D tentatively TRBD2 (7 bases). CDR3 length: 13 residues. V lost 6 bases and J 1 base, leaving 13 bases between the germline ends. Germline lookup yields CDR1 SQVTM and CDR2 ANQGSEA. Here the CDR3 reads CSVRGGGSYEQYF. In DNA, the CDR3 is TGCAGCGTGAGGGGGGGAGGGTCCTACGAGCAGTACTTC.

The V gene is TRBV5-4, the J gene TRBJ2-2, with D perhaps matching TRBD1 (6 bases). CDR3 size: 16 residues. Between the trimmed V and J ends, which lost 6 bases and 5 bases, there was a span of 20 bases. Germline V gene sequence: CDR1 SGHNT, CDR2 YYREEE (reference sequence). The CDR3: CASIKRGSGVTGELFF. The CDR3 bases are TGTGCCAGCATCAAGAGGGGGTCAGGGGTGACCGGGGAGCTGTTTTTT.

The chain links TRBV10-3 to TRBJ1-5, with D unclear. Deletions cut 4 bases from V and 0 bases from J, with 7 bases between. Germline V CDR1 and CDR2: ENHRY, SYGVKD. The CDR3 is 14 amino acids. The CDR3 region is CAISVHNSNQPQHF. In DNA form, the CDR3 reads TGTGCCATCAGTGTTCACAATAGCAATCAGCCCCAGCATTTT.

This chain joins TRBV18 and TRBJ1-1, with 11 bases aligning to TRBD1. CDR3 length: 16 residues. CDR1 and CDR2 from the germline V gene are KGHSH and LQKENI. V was pared by 3 bases and J by 1 base, with 4 bases of the junction left unmatched. CDR3 bases: TGTGCCAGCTCACCCCGGACAGGGGGCCCGAACACTGAAGCTTTCTTT. It encodes CASSPRTGGPNTEAFF.

J is TRBJ1-1 and V is TRBV7-9; D not resolved. In germline, CDR1 is SEHNR, CDR2 FQNEAQ (reference sequence). This CDR3 has 13 amino acids. With 2 bases removed from V and 11 bases from J, the gap between germline ends came to 15 bases. The CDR3 here is CASSLISASGAFF. DNA of the CDR3: TGTGCCAGCAGCTTAATATCCGCGTCCGGGGCTTTCTTT.

The rearrangement uses TRBV5-8 and TRBJ1-5; D may be TRBD1 (5 bases). The CDR3 runs 11 residues. V was shortened by 2 bases and J by 11 bases, with 8 bases between the two germline ends. Germline V gene lookup returns CDR1 SGHTS and CDR2 YDEGEE. The CDR3 coding sequence is TGTGCCAGCAGCTTACAAGGGGCCCAGCATTTT. It yields the protein CASSLQGAQHF. The variable domain in full, completed from reference TRBV5-8 and TRBJ1-5, reads EAGVTQSPTHLIKTRGQQATLRCSPISGHTSVYWYQQALGLGLQFLLWYDEGEERNRGNFPPRFSGRQFPNYSSELNVNALELEDSALYLCASSLQGAQHFGDGTRLSIL.

V is TRBV6-5 and J is TRBJ2-7, with TRBD1 matching over 8 bases. From germline, CDR1 is MNHEY and CDR2 SVGAGI. V shed 2 bases, J shed 1 base, and the junction held 4 bases outside the gene matches. The CDR3 spans 15 residues. Here the CDR3 reads CASSYQRTGSYEQYF. CDR3 DNA sequence: TGTGCCAGCAGTTACCAGAGGACAGGGTCCTACGAGCAGTACTTC.

This chain joins TRBV27 and TRBJ2-5; D ambiguous. CDR1 is MNHEY and CDR2 is SMNVEV in the germline V gene (reference sequence). Trimming shortened V by 0 bases and J by 5 bases, and 13 bases separated the two germline ends. There are 15 residues in the CDR3. The CDR3 DNA reads TGTGCCAGCAGTTTATCTCTGGGCAGCCAGGAGACCCAGTACTTC. Its protein product is CASSLSLGSQETQYF.

This clone was recorded only once. The chain has TRBV7-8 and TRBJ1-2; 10 bases are a match to TRBD1. This CDR3 region has 14 residues. The germline V gene encodes CDR1 SGHVS and CDR2 FQNEAQ. V shed 4 bases, J shed 8 bases, and the junction held 7 bases outside the gene matches. CDR3 region: CASSSGQGNWGYTF. The DNA for the CDR3 is TGTGCCAGCAGCTCGGGACAGGGGAATTGGGGCTACACCTTC.

CDR3 sequence: CASSKRRTHSNQPQHF. The DNA of the CDR3 is TGTGCCAGCAGCAAAAGAAGGACACATAGCAATCAGCCCCAGCATTTT. V gene TRBV21-1 combines with J gene TRBJ1-5; the D call TRBD1 from the table was never checked on the DNA. TRBV21-1 is classified as a pseudogene. The CDR3 is made up of 16 amino acids.

This chain connects TRBV14 to TRBJ2-2; D might be TRBD2 (5 bases). V was clipped by 1 base and J by 6 bases, with 12 bases between them. Looked up from germline, CDR1 is SGHDN and CDR2 is FVKESK. The CDR3 is made up of 15 amino acids. CDR3 in DNA: TGTGCCAGCAGCCAAGTCGAGAGGGATCCCGGGGAGCTGTTTTTT. It encodes CASSQVERDPGELFF.

A few counts support this clone. The chain uses TRBV6-1 and TRBJ1-1; 8 positions agree with TRBD1. The CDR3 length is 14 residues. V lost 10 bases and J lost 0; bases outside the gene matches: 7. Germline CDR1 reads MNHNS; CDR2 reads SASEGT. CDR3 sequence reads: CAIQRTGLNTEAFF. In nucleotides, the CDR3 is TGTGCCATCCAAAGGACAGGGTTGAACACTGAAGCTTTCTTT.

The chain combines TRBV2 with TRBJ1-5; tentative D call: TRBD1 (6 bases). The CDR3 runs to 14 residues. The germline V gene has CDR1 SNHLY and CDR2 FYNNEI. The germline V and J ends were trimmed by 6 bases and 3 bases, with 12 bases remaining between them. Here the CDR3 reads CASRNPGVNQPQHF. The CDR3 DNA follows: TGTGCCAGCAGAAATCCAGGGGTCAATCAGCCCCAGCATTTT.

This clone occurred a few times. The V gene is TRBV9, the J gene TRBJ2-2; maybe TRBD1 (6 bases). The V gene lost 4 bases and the J gene lost 1 base, with 11 bases spanning the gap. CDR3 size: 15 residues. CDR1 is SGDLS and CDR2 is YYNGEE in the germline V gene. CDR3 coding DNA: TGTGCCAGCAGCCCCAGGGGCTTGAACACCGGGGAGCTGTTTTTT. This sequence encodes CASSPRGLNTGELFF.

The chain couples TRBV11-3 to TRBJ2-3; D may be TRBD2 (6 bases). CDR3 length: 14 residues. CDR1 and CDR2 from the germline V gene are SGHNT and YENEEA. The V gene lost 1 base and the J gene lost 2 bases, with 7 bases spanning the gap. The CDR3 bases are TGTGCCAGCAGCTTAGGGAGGGCCACAGATACGCAGTATTTT. The encoded protein is CASSLGRATDTQYF. Filled out from reference TRBV11-3 and TRBJ2-3, the complete variable domain reads EAGVVQSPRYKIIEKKQPVAFWCNPISGHNTLYWYLQNLGQGPELLIRYENEEAVDDSQLPKDRFSAERLKGVDSTLKIQPAELGDSAVYLCASSLGRATDTQYFGPGTRLTVL.

This chain uses TRBV25-1 with TRBJ2-7; 9 nucleotides match TRBD1. Trimming removed 3 bases from V and 5 bases from J; junction bases left unmatched: 5. The CDR3 is made up of 14 amino acids. The germline CDR1 and CDR2 sequences are MGHDK and SYGVNS. This CDR3 reads CASSDRDRDHEQYF. CDR3 nucleotides: TGTGCCAGCAGTGACCGGGACAGGGACCACGAGCAGTACTTC.

With regard to this clone: Within the sample, other DNA sequences also encode this same CDR3. This sequence joins TRBV9 and TRBJ2-3; TRBD2 matches 10 bases. Germline V gene data show CDR1 as SGDLS and CDR2 as YYNGEE. V shed 1 base, J shed 4 bases, and the junction held 3 bases outside the gene matches. The CDR3 runs to 15 residues. The CDR3 protein is CASSVSGGASDTQYF. The CDR3 region has the DNA TGTGCCAGCAGCGTAAGCGGGGGGGCTTCAGATACGCAGTATTTT.

This clone was observed once. The chain is built from TRBV6-1 and TRBJ1-6; 9 bases line up with TRBD1. V lost 1 base, J lost 9 bases, and 10 bases stayed unmatched. Germline V gene lookup returns CDR1 MNHNS and CDR2 SASEGT. The CDR3 is 17 residues long. CDR3 loop: CASSEVSLGQGFSPLHF. The CDR3 bases are TGTGCCAGCAGTGAAGTATCACTGGGACAGGGTTTTTCACCCCTCCACTTT.